This TCR beta chain derives from a study of blood T cell repertoires in COVID-19. CDR1 and CDR2 (germline): LGHDT, YNNKEL (reference sequence). Trimming pared 3 bases from V and 1 base from J, leaving 11 bases between. This CDR3 region has 15 residues. This clone was counted a single time. Per the original methods: Using reference gene primer amplification, nucleated cell counts were estimated. The protocol was immunoSEQ multiplex PCR, while the TCRdb copy is restricted to in-frame clones and leaves out a portion. D and trimming were read from the DNA, whereas the V and J calls and clone size are those reported in that table. The sample carries 200,000 to 250,000 clones, 86% recorded once.

The chain links TRBV3-1 (or the pseudogene TRBV3-2) to TRBJ2-3; tentative D call: TRBD2 (6 bases). Specimen: peripheral blood. The origin of this receptor is a man aged 55 to 70 with acute or convalescent COVID-19. CDR3 in amino acids: CASSHLEGGTDTQYF. CDR3 coding DNA: TGTGCCAGCAGCCATCTGGAGGGCGGCACAGATACGCAGTATTTT.